Listed below are T cell receptor beta chains from one sample, sequenced in a study of T-cell reconstitution after alpha-beta-depleted transplantation in children. TCRdb re-called the PCR reads with MiXCR, one entry per CDR3 protein. The sample carries 330,000 or so distinct CDR3 sequences, about 9.4% recorded once. The sample was PBMCs from the stem cell graft donor, taken from the stem cell graft. The source is a human donor who donated a stem cell graft to a child with acute lymphoblastic leukemia. Both conserved end residues are part of each CDR3. The D gene is left open where the match is weak. Not all rows give a size; the values are once, few, many and, for expanded clones, a class.

TRBV4-2	NA	NA	TRBJ2-3	TGTGCCAGCAGCCAAGTTTCCCTGCAGGCCGCAGATACGCAGTATTTT	CASSQVSLQAADTQYF
TRBV12-3/TRBV12-4	few	TRBD2	TRBJ2-5	TGTGCCAGCAGTTTTCCCCCCCATCCTAGCGGACCAATACCCCAAGAGACCCAGTACTTC	CASSFPPHPSGPIPQETQYF
TRBV21-1	NA	NA	TRBJ1-2	TGTGCCAGCAGCTATCAGGGGTATTATGGCTACACCTTC	CASSYQGYYGYTF
TRBV5-1	many	TRBD2	TRBJ2-1	TGCGCCAGCAGTCCCGGACTAGCGGGAGGGGATGAGCAGTTCTTC	CASSPGLAGGDEQFF
TRBV6-2/TRBV6-3	NA	NA	TRBJ1-5	TGTGCCAGTCGGGGGCGAGGGTATAATCAGCCCCAGCATTTT	CASRGRGYNQPQHF
TRBV12-3/TRBV12-4	few	TRBD1	TRBJ2-5	TGTGCCACCGGGACAGCACAAGAGACCCAGTACTTC	CATGTAQETQYF
TRBV5-5	many	TRBD1	TRBJ1-4	TGTGCCAGCAGCCCCGGACAGGGCACTAATGAAAAACTGTTTTTT	CASSPGQGTNEKLFF
TRBV6-5	NA	NA	TRBJ1-6	TGTGCCAGCAGTTACTCGATTTTGGCAGGGGAATCACCCCTCCACTTT	CASSYSILAGESPLHF
TRBV12-3/TRBV12-4	NA	NA	TRBJ1-5	TGTGCCAGCAGTTTAGCGGGGGTCGAGCAGCCCCAGCATTTT	CASSLAGVEQPQHF
TRBV29-1	NA	NA	TRBJ2-5	TGCAGCGTTGAGAAGGGTCGGCAGACCCAGTACTTC	CSVEKGRQTQYF
TRBV7-2	NA	NA	TRBJ2-3	TGTGCCAGCAGCTCGCTTGCGACGGGCACAGATACGCAGTATTTT	CASSSLATGTDTQYF
TRBV20-1	few	NA	TRBJ2-5	TGCAGTGCCTCTTATAGCGGATATTCCCAAGAGACCCAGTACTTC	CSASYSGYSQETQYF
TRBV9	NA	TRBD1	TRBJ2-1	TGTGCCAGCAGCCAACTCTCCCGAGACAGGGCCTACAATGAGCAGTTCTTC	CASSQLSRDRAYNEQFF
TRBV9	NA	NA	TRBJ2-5	TGTGCCAGCAGCCCTCATTTGATCGCTTTGCAAGAGACCCAGTACTTC	CASSPHLIALQETQYF
TRBV12-3/TRBV12-4	NA	NA	TRBJ2-7	TGTGCCAGCAGTTGGGCTAACTCCTACGAGCAGTACTTC	CASSWANSYEQYF